This T cell receptor (beta chain) was recovered during a study of vaccination and CD4 T cells after COVID-19. The Oncomine TCR Beta short-read assay was applied to DNA of cultured CD4+ T cells. TCRdb re-called the PCR reads with MiXCR, one entry per CDR3 protein. The sample gives 20,000 to 25,000 distinct CDR3 sequences, under 55% of which show up once; 3.5% to 6% is in the top ten. This sample's treatment: approximately 9-day PBMC culture with coronavirus spike peptide pools or control peptides (ViraFEST assay). ViraFEST grew antigen-specific T cells using peptide pools, then sequenced TCRs. Germline V lookup: CDR1 GTSNPN, CDR2 SVGIG (reference sequence). The CDR3 runs 12 residues. For this clonotype: What it binds is not known.

This clonotype originated in a human donor who had recovered from COVID-19. The chain recombines TRBV30 with TRBJ2-2, with a weak D call TRBD2 (6 bases). The sample was CD4+ T cells from blood, cultured in vitro. CDR3 residues: CLLARDTGELFF. CDR3 DNA sequence: TGTCTCCTAGCGAGGGACACCGGGGAGCTGTTTTTT.